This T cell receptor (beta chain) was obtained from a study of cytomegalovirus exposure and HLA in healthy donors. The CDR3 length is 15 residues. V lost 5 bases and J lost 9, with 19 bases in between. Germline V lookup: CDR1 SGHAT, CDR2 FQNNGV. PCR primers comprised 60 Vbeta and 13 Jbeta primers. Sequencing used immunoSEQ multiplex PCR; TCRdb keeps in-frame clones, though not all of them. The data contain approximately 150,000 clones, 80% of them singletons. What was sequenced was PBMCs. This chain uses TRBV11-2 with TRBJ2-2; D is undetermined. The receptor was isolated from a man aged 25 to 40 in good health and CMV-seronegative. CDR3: CASSAAPGTLRELFF. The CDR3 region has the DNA TGTGCCAGCAGCGCGGCCCCCGGCACACTACGGGAGCTGTTTTTT.